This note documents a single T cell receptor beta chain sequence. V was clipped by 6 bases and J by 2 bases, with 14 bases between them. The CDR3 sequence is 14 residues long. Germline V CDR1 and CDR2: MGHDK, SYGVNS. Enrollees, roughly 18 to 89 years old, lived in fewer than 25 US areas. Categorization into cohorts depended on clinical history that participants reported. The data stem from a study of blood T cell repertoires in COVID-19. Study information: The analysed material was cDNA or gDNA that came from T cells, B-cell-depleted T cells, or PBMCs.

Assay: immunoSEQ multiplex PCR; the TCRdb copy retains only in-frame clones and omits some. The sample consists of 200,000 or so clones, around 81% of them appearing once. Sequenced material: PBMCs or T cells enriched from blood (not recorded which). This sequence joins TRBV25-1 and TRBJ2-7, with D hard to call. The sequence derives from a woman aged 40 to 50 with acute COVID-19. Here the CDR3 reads CASSPGYGTYEQYF. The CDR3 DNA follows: TGTGCCAGCAGCCCCGGGTACGGAACCTACGAGCAGTACTTC.